This T cell receptor (beta chain) was sequenced in a study of cytomegalovirus exposure and HLA in healthy donors (dated by TCRdb to about 2017). For context, the study as a whole: An earlier analysis of roughly 630 of the donors reported roughly 270 Gb of sequence data and 117 million unique TCR beta sequences from roughly 180 million T cells. HLA typing covered class I and class II loci at four-digit resolution. An earlier analysis of approximately 630 of the donors applied high-throughput TCR beta sequencing to assess whether each TCR beta V gene segment acted as functional or pseudogenic. Donor age, sex, ethnicity and CMV serostatus were compiled alongside the repertoire data. Rather than using new phenotypic data, the later analysis identified candidate immune exposures from TCR beta sequences and from how often those sequences occurred across donors. The number of donors typed differed by locus, with about 629-640 for A, B, C, DRB1 and DQB1, over 500 for DQA1, under 610 for DPA1, and around 460 for DPB1. All discovery cohort repertoires had been generated on a single sequencing platform. A later analysis re-examined previously published TCR beta repertoires from 600 to 700 donors and added high-resolution HLA genotyping to investigate patterns of TCR occurrence. About five DR-DQ haplotypes were handled as single units for association and clustering, since linkage in the cohort was strong. The genetic ancestry cluster associated with self-reported Caucasian donors included around four fifths of the roughly 400 genotyped donors. The study used immunosequencing to profile the T cell repertoires of approximately 690 subjects and linked those repertoires to cytomegalovirus serostatus. The study combined high-throughput TCR immunosequencing, statistical association of individual TCRs with disease status, and machine learning to predict cytomegalovirus infection status. Among 398 genotyped donors of the cohort, an average of approximately 240,000 unique TCR beta nucleotide sequences were sequenced per donor, roughly 18% of them non-productive. A later genetic analysis used genome-wide SNP genotypes for about three fifths of the 666 donors, treating that subset as a discovery cohort. An early release covering roughly 600 HLA-typed donors comprised approximately 300 gigabases of sequencing data and about 90 million unique TCR sequences. In addition to the first cohort of approximately 670 subjects, a separate validation cohort of 120 different subjects was used. The aim of the study was to test whether cataloging public T cell receptors could identify signatures of past pathogen exposure. The study at large found these results: When HLA alleles, especially DR and DQ, strongly co-occurred, attributing TCR associations to individual alleles was difficult. About 15 rarely observed V segments, including chromosome 9 orphons, were excluded from the earlier analysis of several hundred of the donors because counts were too low. In vitro tests confirmed that a few of the cytomegalovirus-associated TCR beta chains recognize cytomegalovirus antigens. Broadly in line with IMGT annotations, most TCR beta V segments showed up in productive rearrangements about 87% or about 30% of the time in an earlier analysis of approximately 600 of the donors. According to a later analysis, parvovirus B19, influenza, CMV and Epstein-Barr virus appeared linked to several top co-occurrence clusters. Specific HLA alleles were associated with roughly 16,000 TCR beta sequences at a false discovery rate of 0.05 in a later analysis. For the cohort, immune exposure information was limited to CMV serostatus. In a later analysis, HLA-associated TCR beta chains showed more clonal expansion and lower generation probabilities than non-associated chains that were equally common. In a later analysis, most CMV-associated TCR beta chains were found to appear HLA-restricted, with HLA associations seemingly driven largely by CMV exposure. Some IMGT-functional V segments, including TRBV6-2 and TRBV6-3, could not be distinguished by the 87-base-pair reads and were therefore excluded. According to the authors, the approach could potentially be generalized to other disease states and immunological phenotypes. Only TCR beta chains were sequenced in this cohort, and the absence of alpha or paired-chain data limited detectable features. Because HLA typing was missing for some donors at each locus, association tests included only the typed subset. Presence/absence analyses assumed roughly uniform sequencing depth across donors, an assumption that may not hold. A further reported finding was that TCR beta sequences accurately predicted the HLA-A and HLA-B alleles for most subjects in the first cohort. A later genetic analysis reported fewer N-insertions in productive TCRs among donors in an Asian-associated ancestry cluster than the approximately 700-donor mean. Linkage disequilibrium might explain the correlated functional status among segregating V segments, but an unknown experimental factor could not be ruled out. V-gene and J-gene trimming of TCR beta chains was associated with a missense DCLRE1C variant in a later genetic analysis, and the association was replicated in an independent cohort. The study gave a list of about 150 TCR beta chains associated with cytomegalovirus. In both the original and validation cohorts, the classifier was reported to diagnose cytomegalovirus status with high specificity and sensitivity. Across donors, most TCR sequences were observed very rarely, whereas some public TCRs were present in many individuals. A later analysis found that TCR association rates varied across HLA loci, with DRB1 alleles showing the most associated TCRs and HLA-C alleles the fewest. A group of highly shared sequence variants was considered likely to be a technical artifact of the sequencing pipeline.

Turning to this clone: Its antigen is still unknown. No base quality information exists; no much larger clone differs at one position.

Libraries were made using the immunoSEQ multiplex PCR assay. For the multiplex PCR, a mixture combining 60 forward primers for TCR Vbeta segments and 13 reverse primers for TCR Jbeta segments was used. The CDR3 region of rearranged TCR beta genes was amplified from genomic DNA by a multiplex PCR assay. The amplified TCR beta libraries were sequenced on the Illumina HiSeq System as 87-base-pair reads. In the original analysis: A later analysis counted tens of millions of unique TCR beta chains across the 550 to 800 repertoires, and roughly 10 million of these chains were shared by at least two donors. A nearest-neighbor algorithm error-corrected the raw reads and collapsed the reads into unique sequences, merging closely related sequences to remove PCR and sequencing errors. V, D and J gene segments were assigned by aligning CDR3 sequences to IMGT reference sequences. For a sequence to be retained, at least a six-nucleotide match to both a V gene segment and a J gene segment was required. Rearrangements were classified as productive when the CDR3 lacked stop codons and remained in frame with V and J, and all other rearrangements were classified as non-productive. CDR3 was defined according to IMGT convention as the region running from the second conserved V-encoded cysteine to the conserved J-encoded phenylalanine. Sequences without an unambiguous match to a single V gene segment were excluded from the earlier analysis of 500 to 700 of the donors. In an earlier analysis of roughly 500 of the donors, V segments were called functional above 56.7% productive rearrangements and were called segregating when the between-donor standard deviation exceeded 5%. A statistical classification framework was developed to diagnose cytomegalovirus status using the catalog of TCR beta chain sequences. V and J gene assignment, in a later analysis, came from comparing TCR nucleotide sequences with IMGT/GENE-DB human TR gene sequences. In a later analysis, CDR3 sequences and most-parsimonious VDJ recombination scenarios were assigned using the TCRdist pipeline. In a later analysis, every TCR beta chain was defined by the combination of its CDR3 amino acid sequence and its V-gene family, and reads without a unique V-gene family were dropped. In a later analysis, 550 to 650 highly shared, low-generation-probability nucleotide sequences were removed to address suspected cross-contamination and a sequencing artifact. For each public chain, a later analysis derived a clonal expansion index from normalized ranks of inferred template counts within each repertoire. In a later analysis, generation probabilities were computed using a VDJ recombination model fitted to out-of-frame rearrangements, and the results were checked against IGoR. Hypergeometric tests were used in a later analysis to score TCR-TCR, TCR-HLA and TCR-CMV co-occurrence, with a repertoire-size bias correction applied to the TCR pairs. False discovery rates were estimated in a later analysis by permuting HLA or CMV assignments 20 times. In a later analysis, co-occurring TCRs were grouped using DBSCAN, with TCRdist sequence similarity added in when clustering inside HLA-allele-positive subsets. Co-occurrence clustering excluded repertoires with fewer than 30,000 or more than 120,000 public chains, plus five with anomalous nucleotide sharing. In TCRdb, the immuneACCESS table is reduced to in-frame sequences with V and J assigned. These tables do not hold every clone; where another copy was compared, an unresolved V gene accounts for under half, and the others remain unexplained. V and J calls and clone size are copied from that table; D and trimming were computed from the DNA. The sample has around 150,000 clones on record, around 90% of them singletons. The biggest ten clones account for 0.5% to 0.65% of the sample.

Taken from cysteine to phenylalanine, the CDR3 has 13 residues. Left in the record is the CDR3 DNA by itself, 39 bases read in frame from the first base. V loses 3 bases, J loses 0 bases, and the germline ends lie 5 bases apart. The germline V gene sets CDR1 to SGHNT and CDR2 to YENEEA. The cohort consisted of 670 or so healthy bone marrow donors. All cohort members were sampled while nominally healthy, although unrecorded immune exposures were likely present. The donor tested CMV seronegative and was one of the 352 seronegative cohort members. Each donor provided a peripheral blood sample, and peripheral blood mononuclear cells were used for TCR beta sequencing. Genomic DNA was extracted from the blood cell samples with the Qiagen DNeasy Blood Extraction Kit.

This clonotype originated in a woman aged 35 to 49 in good health and CMV-seronegative. The sequenced material came from PBMCs. The sequence links TRBV11-3 to TRBJ1-1; the D gene cannot be named for sure. The CDR3 corresponds to CASSFSLNTEAFF. The DNA sequence is as follows: TGTGCCAGCAGCTTCTCGTTGAACACTGAAGCTTTCTTT.